The 18 T cell receptor beta chains listed next were all sequenced from one sample in a study of cytomegalovirus exposure and HLA in healthy donors. A multiplex PCR was run with 60 Vbeta primers and 13 Jbeta primers. Generated by immunoSEQ multiplex PCR, the TCRdb table keeps only in-frame clones and is missing some. Here the sample spans around 210,000 clones, 82% being singletons. Sequencing input: PBMCs. These receptors were obtained from a woman aged 40-49 years in good health and CMV-seronegative.

The chain recombines TRBV7-9 with TRBJ2-7, with D maybe TRBD1 (5 bases). Trimming left V 3 bases short and J 0 bases short, with 15 bases between. The V gene's germline CDR1 is SEHNR and CDR2 FQNEAQ (reference sequence). The CDR3 loop spans 16 amino acids. CDR3 in DNA: TGTGCCAGCAGCTTGGGCAGGTTAGGGGACTCCTACGAGCAGTACTTC. It translates to CASSLGRLGDSYEQYF.

The chain links TRBV5-1 to TRBJ2-2; 7 bases map to TRBD2. J lost 5 bases, V lost 2 bases, and 9 bases had no gene match. The germline V gene encodes CDR1 SGHRS and CDR2 YFSETQ. This CDR3 has 16 residues. This CDR3 is CASSLSGEGPTGELFF. The CDR3 DNA reads as TGCGCCAGCAGCTTATCGGGGGAGGGCCCAACCGGGGAGCTGTTTTTT.

The chain links TRBV30 to TRBJ1-5; D perhaps matches TRBD1 (6 bases). CDR3 length: 15 residues. The V gene's germline CDR1 is GTSNPN and CDR2 SVGIG (reference sequence). The V end lost 2 bases, the J end lost 5 bases, and 16 bases lay between the germline ends. CDR3 region: CAWSIVSGVDQPQHF. CDR3 coding DNA: TGTGCCTGGAGTATAGTTTCAGGGGTGGATCAGCCCCAGCATTTT.

This chain uses TRBV29-1 with TRBJ2-5, with D possibly being TRBD1 (5 bases). V shed 6 bases and J shed 2 bases, with 16 bases lying between them. The germline gives CDR1 SQVTM, CDR2 ANQGSEA. The CDR3 runs 14 residues. The DNA of the CDR3 is TGCAGCGTACAAATGCAGGGCTATCAAGAGACCCAGTACTTC. Protein product: CSVQMQGYQETQYF.

J is TRBJ2-3 and V is TRBV5-3; TRBD2 aligns across 10 bases. TRBV5-3 is known as an ORF, though its function is uncertain. CDR3 length equals 14 residues. The ends lost 3 bases at V and 4 bases at J; junction bases unmatched: 2. This chain's CDR3 is CARSSSGSADTQYF. The CDR3 nucleotides are TGTGCCAGAAGCTCTAGCGGGAGCGCAGATACGCAGTATTTT.

The V gene is TRBV10-2, the J gene TRBJ1-5, with D possibly being TRBD1 (6 bases). The length of the CDR3 is 16 residues. Trimming shortened V by 3 bases and J by 1 base, and 13 bases separated the two germline ends. Germline CDR1 and CDR2: WSHSY and SAAADI. CDR3 amino acids: CASSESGEVSNQPQHF. CDR3 nucleotide sequence: TGCGCCAGCAGTGAATCAGGGGAAGTAAGCAATCAGCCCCAGCATTTT.

This clone has more than one count but fewer than ten. The chain uses TRBV2 and TRBJ1-5, with D possibly matching TRBD1 (6 bases). The CDR3 consists of 15 residues. With 6 bases removed from V and 2 bases from J, the gap between germline ends came to 14 bases. Germline CDR1 and CDR2: SNHLY and FYNNEI. The CDR3 DNA reads as TGTGCCAGCAGGTTACAGGGAACTCGCAATCAGCCCCAGCATTTT. Translated, it gives CASRLQGTRNQPQHF.

The genes are TRBV20-1 and TRBJ2-5; D is perhaps TRBD2 (6 bases). Trimming removed 1 base at V and 9 bases at J, with 9 bases between. The CDR3 consists of 11 residues. Germline CDR1 DFQATT, CDR2 SNEGSKA (reference sequence). CDR3 in amino acids: CSARGGLPQYF. The CDR3 coding sequence is TGCAGTGCTAGAGGGGGACTTCCCCAGTACTTC.

In its sample, this clone was seen a few times. The CDR3 reads CASSLELAGAEQYF. Here the CDR3 DNA reads TGTGCCAGCAGCTTAGAACTAGCGGGAGCCGAGCAGTACTTC. The chain recombines TRBV7-9 with TRBJ2-7, with 11 bases aligning to TRBD2. Germline V gives CDR1 SEHNR, CDR2 FQNEAQ (reference sequence). This CDR3 region has 14 residues. The ends lost 1 base at V and 6 bases at J; junction bases unmatched: 2. The full variable domain, in which reference TRBV7-9 and TRBJ2-7 provide the parts outside the CDR3, is DTGVSQNPRHKITKRGQNVTFRCDPISEHNRLYWYRQTLGQGPEFLTYFQNEAQLEKSRLLSDRFSAERPKGSFSTLEIQRTEQGDSAMYLCASSLELAGAEQYFGPGTRLTVT.

The chain uses TRBV28 and TRBJ2-3, with 8 bases fitting TRBD1. The V segment lost 6 bases and the J segment 4 bases; nucleotides outside the gene matches: 6. Germline V lookup: CDR1 MDHEN, CDR2 SYDVKM. The CDR3 consists of 14 residues. This CDR3 reads CASSLGTGPDTQYF. As DNA, the CDR3 is TGTGCCAGCAGCCTTGGGACAGGACCAGATACGCAGTATTTT.

This chain connects TRBV28 to TRBJ2-7; TRBD2 matches at 11 bases. V dropped 2 bases and J dropped 0; count of bases not matched to a gene: 12. Looked up from germline, CDR1 is MDHEN and CDR2 is SYDVKM. The CDR3 is 19 amino acids. The CDR3 protein is CASSLGGGTSGSNSYEQYF. DNA of the CDR3: TGTGCCAGCAGTTTAGGGGGGGGAACTAGCGGGAGCAACTCCTACGAGCAGTACTTC.

This sequence joins TRBV5-6 and TRBJ1-1, with D hard to call. The germline V gene has CDR1 SGHDT and CDR2 YYEEEE. Trimming pared 0 bases from V and 1 base from J, leaving 7 bases between. The CDR3 is made up of 14 amino acids. CDR3 bases: TGTGCCAGCAGCTTGGATCCAGGGAACACTGAAGCTTTCTTT. Translating gives CASSLDPGNTEAFF.

The chain employs TRBV5-1 and TRBJ2-1; the match to TRBD1 covers 9 bases. The ends lost 3 bases at V and 3 bases at J; junction bases unmatched: 4. Looked up from germline, CDR1 is SGHRS and CDR2 is YFSETQ. The length of the CDR3 is 15 residues. The CDR3 coding sequence is TGCGCCAGCAGCTCCGGGACAGGGCTCTACAATGAGCAGTTCTTC. Translation: CASSSGTGLYNEQFF.

This chain connects TRBV20-1 to TRBJ1-3; a possible D gene is TRBD1 (6 bases). The length of the CDR3 is 11 residues. Germline CDR1 DFQATT, CDR2 SNEGSKA (reference sequence). The germline V and J ends were trimmed by 5 bases and 6 bases, with 8 bases remaining between them. The CDR3 protein is CSAEGVNTIYF. DNA of the CDR3: TGCAGTGCTGAGGGGGTAAACACCATATATTTT.

This chain joins TRBV30 and TRBJ2-4; TRBD2 matches 7 bases. The V gene's germline CDR1 is GTSNPN and CDR2 SVGIG (reference sequence). The V and J ends lost 3 bases and 0 bases, in that order; junction bases with no gene match: 26. There are 22 residues in the CDR3. The CDR3 reads CAWRGRGRIESGTLLAKNIQYF. CDR3 sequence (DNA): TGTGCCTGGAGGGGGAGGGGAAGAATAGAATCAGGGACCCTTCTAGCCAAAAACATTCAGTACTTC.

The J gene is TRBJ2-7, the V gene TRBV4-1; a possible D gene is TRBD2 (5 bases). Per the germline V gene, CDR1 is MGHRA and CDR2 is YSYEKL. The CDR3 has 18 residues. Trimming took 0 bases from V and 2 from J, leaving 20 bases between them. In DNA form, the CDR3 reads TGCGCCAGCAGCCAAGAGGCCGCGGGCCACCTGACGACCTACGAGCAGTACTTC. Its translation: CASSQEAAGHLTTYEQYF.

The chain recombines TRBV28 with TRBJ1-2, with TRBD1 identical over 8 bases. The CDR3 has 17 amino acids. V trimming: 4 bases; J trimming: 2 bases; junction bases outside the gene matches: 12. Germline V gives CDR1 MDHEN, CDR2 SYDVKM. The CDR3 region is CASSYWGQDQANYGYTF. In DNA form, the CDR3 reads TGTGCCAGCAGTTACTGGGGACAGGATCAGGCCAACTATGGCTACACCTTC.

The genes are TRBV7-9 and TRBJ2-2; TRBD2 agrees at 8 bases. Germline V gives CDR1 SEHNR, CDR2 FQNEAQ (reference sequence). This CDR3 is built from 18 residues. V lost 2 bases, J lost 3 bases, and 11 bases stayed unmatched. The CDR3 region has the DNA TGTGCCAGCAGCTTATTGGGGGGGGGACTAGAAGACACCGGGGAGCTGTTTTTT. Amino acid sequence: CASSLLGGGLEDTGELFF.